This T cell receptor beta chain originates from a study of OX40 agonist ivuxolimab in advanced cancers. Findings and limits, study-wide: Antigen specificity was not determined for the expanded peripheral T cells.

Clones were read by immunoSEQ multiplex PCR, and TCRdb kept only the in-frame ones, dropping some. The sample consists of fewer than 95,000 clones, roughly 90% of them appearing once. A note on this clone: What it binds is unknown.

Germline V gives CDR1 SGHNT, CDR2 YYREEE (reference sequence). CDR3 length: 15 amino acids. Trimming took 0 bases from V and 4 from J; bases not matched to a gene: 4. The sample was CD4+ or CD8+ T cells sorted from blood, taken in a trial of the OX40 agonist ivuxolimab. The chain links TRBV5-4 to TRBJ2-7; TRBD2 aligns across 10 bases. The source of this sequence is an adult with an advanced solid tumor such as melanoma, head and neck, liver or kidney cancer. For the CDR3, the DNA is TGTGCCAGCAGCTTGGCCCTAGCGGGAGAATACGAGCAGTACTTC. This codes for CASSLALAGEYEQYF.